Listed below are T cell receptor beta chains from one sample, sequenced in a study of cytomegalovirus exposure and HLA in healthy donors. Some clones are missing from TCRdb's copy, which holds only in-frame ones; the method was immunoSEQ multiplex PCR. This table holds approximately 170,000 clones, roughly 84% found once. Material: PBMCs. These receptors came from a boy between 2 and 10 years old in good health and CMV-seronegative. CDR3s include the opening cysteine and the closing phenylalanine or tryptophan. A D gene is named only where the DNA matches it firmly. Clone size is given for some rows only: seen once, a few or many times, or a class if the clone is expanded.

TRBD1	TRBV30	TRBJ1-1	.	CALIRGKTGDTEAFF	TGTGCCCTGATAAGGGGTAAGACAGGGGACACTGAAGCTTTCTTT
.	TRBV5-1	TRBJ1-1	.	CATSPLENTEAFF	TGCGCCACCAGCCCCCTAGAGAACACTGAAGCTTTCTTT
TRBD2	TRBV5-1	TRBJ2-1	once	CASSTSWAGGPYNEQFF	TGCGCCAGCAGCACCAGCTGGGCGGGGGGTCCCTACAATGAGCAGTTCTTC
TRBD2	TRBV2	TRBJ2-1	.	CASSERVGGANEQFF	TGTGCCAGCAGTGAACGGGTCGGGGGGGCCAATGAGCAGTTCTTC
TRBD1	TRBV4-1	TRBJ2-2	.	CASSSWTGKSAGELFF	TGCGCCAGCAGCTCCTGGACAGGGAAGTCTGCCGGGGAGCTGTTTTTT
TRBD2	TRBV6-5	TRBJ2-3	.	CASSYSIAGITDTQYF	TGTGCCAGCAGTTATTCCATAGCGGGGATAACAGATACGCAGTATTTT
.	TRBV9	TRBJ1-4	.	CASSAFDRTNEKLFF	TGTGCCAGCAGCGCATTCGACAGGACTAATGAAAAACTGTTTTTT
TRBD1	TRBV4-2	TRBJ1-1	.	CASSQQTGGETEAFF	TGTGCCAGCAGCCAGCAAACAGGGGGCGAAACTGAAGCTTTCTTT
TRBD1	TRBV10-3	TRBJ2-3	.	CAISLGQGVADTQYF	TGTGCCATCAGCCTGGGACAGGGGGTTGCAGATACGCAGTATTTT
.	TRBV20-1	TRBJ2-3	.	CSASLATEQYF	TGCAGTGCTAGTCTAGCGACCGAGCAGTATTTT
.	TRBV7-6	TRBJ2-5	.	CASSQGETQYF	TGTGCCAGCAGCCAGGGGGAGACCCAGTACTTC
.	TRBV4-3	TRBJ2-2	few	CASSQVTSTGELFF	TGCGCCAGCAGCCAAGTAACGAGCACCGGGGAGCTGTTTTTT
.	TRBV11-3	TRBJ2-7	.	CASSLVSRGEQYF	TGTGCCAGCAGCTTAGTAAGCAGGGGCGAGCAGTACTTC
TRBD2	TRBV5-1	TRBJ2-7	.	CASSNGTSGVYEQYF	TGCGCCAGCAGCAACGGGACTAGCGGAGTGTACGAGCAGTACTTC
.	TRBV13	TRBJ2-1	.	CASSLLGNNEQFF	TGTGCCAGCAGCTTACTCGGGAACAATGAGCAGTTCTTC
TRBD2	TRBV10-3	TRBJ2-3	.	CAIRAGIIAGETDTQYF	TGTGCCATCAGGGCGGGGATTATAGCGGGAGAAACAGATACGCAGTATTTT
.	TRBV4-2	TRBJ2-7	.	CASSQERGLSYEQYF	TGTGCCAGCAGCCAAGAAAGGGGACTGAGCTACGAGCAGTACTTC
.	TRBV6-1	TRBJ1-4	.	CASSVEVLLFF	TGTGCCAGCAGTGTAGAGGTTCTCCTGTTTTTT
TRBD1	TRBV6-5	TRBJ1-2	once	CASSPGTASYGYTF	TGTGCCAGCAGTCCCGGGACAGCATCTTATGGCTACACCTTC
TRBD1	TRBV19	TRBJ2-2	.	CASSYWDSNTGELFF	TGTGCCAGTAGCTATTGGGACAGTAACACCGGGGAGCTGTTTTTT
.	TRBV14	TRBJ2-1	.	CASSQGSSPMGEQFF	TGTGCCAGCAGCCAAGGTTCTAGCCCCATGGGCGAGCAGTTCTTC
.	TRBV15	TRBJ1-1	.	CATSGRPNTEAFF	TGTGCCACCAGCGGGCGTCCCAACACTGAAGCTTTCTTT
.	TRBV5-4	TRBJ2-5	.	CASSLVLKESQETQYF	TGTGCCAGCAGCTTGGTTTTAAAGGAGAGCCAAGAGACCCAGTACTTC
TRBD2	TRBV6-6	TRBJ2-3	.	CASSSSGEYF	TGTGCCAGCAGTTCTAGCGGTGAATATTTT
.	TRBV5-6	TRBJ2-7	.	CASSLYGFRDEQYF	TGTGCCAGCAGCTTGTACGGGTTTCGTGACGAGCAGTACTTC
TRBD1	TRBV5-6	TRBJ2-7	.	CASSPGTGGYPEQYF	TGTGCCAGCAGCCCCGGGACAGGGGGCTATCCCGAGCAGTACTTC
.	TRBV5-6	TRBJ2-1	few	CASSLSSNEQFF	TGTGCCAGCAGTCTCAGTTCCAATGAGCAGTTCTTC
.	TRBV18	TRBJ2-6	.	CASSPQRGSGANVLTF	TGTGCCAGCTCCCCTCAACGGGGGTCTGGGGCCAACGTCCTGACTTTC
TRBD1	TRBV27	TRBJ1-3	few	CASSRNRGPGNTIYF	TGTGCCAGCAGCCGGAACAGGGGGCCAGGAAACACCATATATTTT
.	TRBV30	TRBJ1-1	few	CAGQGRGTEAFF	TGTGCCGGGCAGGGGCGGGGGACTGAAGCTTTCTTT
TRBD2	TRBV5-1	TRBJ2-2	.	CASSLASGGATGELFF	TGCGCCAGCAGCTTGGCTTCCGGGGGGGCTACCGGGGAACTGTTTTTT
TRBD2	TRBV11-3	TRBJ2-3	.	CASSSSGIGTDTQYF	TGTGCCAGCAGTTCCAGCGGGATTGGAACAGATACGCAGTATTTT
TRBD1	TRBV6-5	TRBJ1-6	.	CASKGTDQYNSPLHF	TGTGCCAGCAAAGGGACAGACCAATATAATTCACCCCTCCACTTT
TRBD2	TRBV5-4	TRBJ2-3	.	CASSLAAGRSADTQYF	TGTGCCAGCAGCTTGGCAGCGGGAAGGTCCGCAGATACGCAGTATTTT
TRBD2	TRBV27	TRBJ2-7	few	CASRTPSLAGPYEQYF	TGTGCCAGCAGGACCCCATCACTAGCGGGTCCTTACGAGCAGTACTTC
TRBD2	TRBV14	TRBJ2-1	.	CASSQEAGGSYNEQFF	TGTGCCAGCAGCCAAGAGGCGGGAGGCTCCTACAATGAGCAGTTCTTC
TRBD2	TRBV19	TRBJ2-7	.	CASSSGTSGERSSYEQYF	TGTGCCAGTAGTTCCGGGACTAGCGGAGAGAGGAGCTCCTACGAGCAGTACTTC
.	TRBV4-1	TRBJ2-5	once	CASSYNILTSGETQYF	TGCGCCAGCAGCTATAATATTCTAACCTCGGGGGAGACCCAGTACTTC
.	TRBV28	TRBJ1-1	.	CASSFSGQGRHNTPNTEAFF	TGTGCCAGCAGTTTCTCGGGCCAGGGGCGCCATAACACTCCGAACACTGAAGCTTTCTTT
.	TRBV27	TRBJ1-1	.	CASSLVGAVTEAFF	TGTGCCAGCAGTTTGGTGGGGGCCGTCACTGAAGCTTTCTTT
.	TRBV6-5	TRBJ1-2	.	CASSSGTTYGYTF	TGTGCCAGCAGTTCCGGGACAACCTATGGCTACACCTTC
.	TRBV5-1	TRBJ1-2	.	CASSLLSGPGGGYTF	TGCGCCAGCAGCTTGCTTTCAGGGCCGGGGGGTGGCTACACCTTC
.	TRBV7-6	TRBJ2-3	few	CASSLLPRADTQYF	TGTGCCAGCAGCCTATTACCGAGGGCAGATACGCAGTATTTT
TRBD1	TRBV13	TRBJ2-3	.	CASSSRGKRTDTQYF	TGTGCCAGCAGCTCCAGGGGGAAGCGTACAGATACGCAGTATTTT
TRBD1	TRBV4-3	TRBJ1-2	.	CASSLQGGSGGYTF	TGCGCCAGCAGCCTCCAGGGGGGTTCGGGTGGCTACACCTTC
TRBD1	TRBV10-2	TRBJ1-2	once	CASSPGGQQYGYTF	TGCGCCAGCAGCCCAGGGGGGCAGCAGTATGGCTACACCTTC
.	TRBV30	TRBJ2-5	.	CAWSVPRGAETQYF	TGTGCCTGGAGTGTACCAAGGGGCGCGGAGACCCAGTACTTC
.	TRBV30	TRBJ2-3	.	CAWSVLRGTQYF	TGTGCCTGGAGTGTACTCAGGGGAACGCAGTATTTT
.	TRBV19	TRBJ2-7	.	CASSGRKGGKYEQYF	TGTGCCAGTAGTGGCCGCAAAGGCGGAAAATACGAGCAGTACTTC
.	TRBV27	TRBJ1-1	.	CATKSRENTEAFF	TGTGCCACCAAATCCAGGGAGAACACTGAAGCTTTCTTT
.	TRBV30	TRBJ2-7	.	CAWTPGLGLLSYEQYF	TGTGCCTGGACCCCCGGCCTCGGACTGCTTTCCTACGAGCAGTACTTC
TRBD2	TRBV5-1	TRBJ2-7	.	CASSLGGGVDLDEQYF	TGCGCCAGCAGCTTGGGGGGGGGAGTCGACCTCGACGAGCAGTACTTC